Shown below are 13 T cell receptor beta chains from a single sample sequenced in a study of cytomegalovirus exposure and HLA in healthy donors. The PCR employed 60 Vbeta primers together with 13 Jbeta primers. Data came from immunoSEQ multiplex PCR; TCRdb stores just in-frame clones and leaves some out. The table has around 100,000 clones, over 75% seen once. The sample consisted of PBMCs. Source of these receptors: a man in his forties or fifties in good health and CMV-seropositive.

This chain uses TRBV30 with TRBJ2-5; D is perhaps TRBD1 (6 bases). Germline-derived CDR1 and CDR2 are GTSNPN and SVGIG (reference sequence). This CDR3 is 13 amino acids long. V was trimmed by 4 bases and J by 5 bases, leaving 14 bases between them. This CDR3 is CAWMRDNWETQYF. For the CDR3, the DNA is TGTGCCTGGATGAGGGACAACTGGGAGACCCAGTACTTC.

This clone appeared a single time. The rearrangement joins TRBV5-1 to TRBJ2-1; 13 bases align to TRBD2. The CDR3 runs to 17 residues. Germline values: CDR1 SGHRS, CDR2 YFSETQ. Losses at the gene ends were 3 bases for V and 4 bases for J; bases not matched to a gene: 7. The CDR3 sequence: CASSYGLAGAPYNEQFF. The CDR3 DNA reads TGCGCCAGCAGCTACGGACTAGCGGGGGCCCCGTACAATGAGCAGTTCTTC.

V and J are TRBV5-6 and TRBJ2-6; 7 bases line up with TRBD1. The germline gives CDR1 SGHDT, CDR2 YYEEEE. The CDR3 runs 18 residues. V was pared by 2 bases and J by 4 bases, with 12 bases of the junction left unmatched. In DNA form, the CDR3 reads TGTGCCAGCAGCTTAGAGGGACAGACGATTTGGGGGGCCAACGTCCTGACTTTC. It codes for CASSLEGQTIWGANVLTF.

The chain carries TRBV5-6 and TRBJ2-2; 7 bases line up with TRBD1. The CDR3 runs 15 residues. Germline V CDR1 and CDR2: SGHDT, YYEEEE. The V segment lost 0 bases and the J segment 4 bases; nucleotides outside the gene matches: 3. This CDR3 is CASSLETGFTGELFF. CDR3 nucleotides: TGTGCCAGCAGCTTGGAGACAGGGTTCACCGGGGAGCTGTTTTTT. The whole variable domain, remainder taken from reference TRBV5-6 and TRBJ2-2, is DAGVTQSPTHLIKTRGQQVTLRCSPKSGHDTVSWYQQALGQGPQFIFQYYEEEERQRGNFPDRFSGHQFPNYSSELNVNALLLGDSALYLCASSLETGFTGELFFGEGSRLTVL.

This clone was observed a single time. This chain joins TRBV19 and TRBJ2-1; 9 bases align to TRBD1. J gave up 9 bases and V 7 bases, and 7 bases lay outside the gene matches. The length of the CDR3 is 13 residues. Germline values: CDR1 LNHDA, CDR2 SQIVND (reference sequence). The CDR3 reads CASNPHRGLEQFF. In DNA, the CDR3 is TGTGCCAGTAATCCCCACAGGGGGCTTGAGCAGTTCTTC.

This clone was counted between two and nine times. A read error is possible here, since a much larger clone lies one base away. This sample also contains other DNA sequences that code for the same CDR3. The chain carries TRBV29-1 and TRBJ1-2; 8 bases are a match to TRBD1. The CDR3 extends over 14 amino acids. Germline lookup yields CDR1 SQVTM and CDR2 ANQGSEA. The CDR3: CSVVRPGGNYGYTF. The CDR3 DNA follows: TGCAGCGTTGTTAGGCCAGGGGGCAATTATGGGTACACCTTC.

The V call is TRBV9, the J call TRBJ2-2; maybe TRBD1 (6 bases). The CDR3 runs to 15 residues. The germline V gene has CDR1 SGDLS and CDR2 YYNGEE. Trimming took 3 bases from V and 0 from J, leaving 9 bases between them. The CDR3 is CASSGRGANTGELFF. The CDR3 bases are TGTGCCAGCAGCGGCAGGGGCGCGAACACCGGGGAGCTGTTTTTT.

The V and J genes are TRBV6-6 and TRBJ1-1; tentatively, D is TRBD1 (6 bases). The CDR3 runs 14 residues. V shed 4 bases and J shed 0 bases, with 9 bases lying between them. Germline values: CDR1 MNHNY, CDR2 SVGAGI (reference sequence). CDR3 coding DNA: TGTGCCAGCAGTTCCGACAGGCTGAACACTGAAGCTTTCTTT. It encodes CASSSDRLNTEAFF.

The rearrangement links TRBV10-3 to TRBJ1-4, with a possible D match to TRBD1 (5 bases). Germline CDR1 and CDR2: ENHRY and SYGVKD. Trimming left V 0 bases short and J 2 bases short, with 13 bases between. This CDR3 contains 17 residues. The CDR3 sequence is CAISESYGASTNEKLFF. CDR3 sequence (DNA): TGTGCCATCAGTGAGTCATATGGGGCATCGACTAATGAAAAACTGTTTTTT.

The gene calls are TRBV19 and TRBJ1-5; D unresolved. The germline gives CDR1 LNHDA, CDR2 SQIVND (reference sequence). The CDR3 covers 12 residues. V lost 3 bases and J lost 4, with 4 bases in between. CDR3 in amino acids: CASSMRNQPQHF. CDR3 nucleotides: TGTGCCAGTAGTATGCGGAATCAGCCCCAGCATTTT.

V usage is TRBV10-3 and J usage is TRBJ2-1; TRBD2 matches 10 bases. CDR3 length: 16 amino acids. Trimming at V came to 9 bases and at J to 4 bases, leaving 12 bases not matched to a gene. Germline V gene sequence: CDR1 ENHRY, CDR2 SYGVKD. The chain's CDR3 is CAISGSGGSKYNEQFF. The CDR3 bases are TGTGCCATTTCGGGTAGCGGGGGGTCTAAGTACAATGAGCAGTTCTTC.

The chain combines TRBV18 with TRBJ2-5; D gene unclear. V gave up 6 bases and J gave up 2 bases, with 10 bases separating them. CDR3 length: 13 amino acids. CDR1 is KGHSH and CDR2 is LQKENI in the germline V gene. The CDR3 DNA follows: TGTGCCAGCTCCTCAGATACACAAGAGACCCAGTACTTC. Protein sequence: CASSSDTQETQYF. Complete variable domain (other parts from reference TRBV18 and TRBJ2-5): NAGVMQNPRHLVRRRGQEARLRCSPMKGHSHVYWYRQLPEEGLKFMVYLQKENIIDESGMPKERFSAEFPKEGPSILRIQQVVRGDSAAYFCASSSDTQETQYFGPGTRLLVL.

In its sample, this clone was seen once. This chain uses TRBV5-4 with TRBJ2-3, with a weak D call TRBD1 (6 bases). This CDR3 comprises 14 residues. Germline CDR1 is SGHNT and CDR2 is YYREEE (reference sequence). Trimming cost V 0 bases and J 7 bases, with 12 bases left between them. The CDR3: CASSLGQADNTQYF. CDR3 in DNA: TGTGCCAGCAGCTTGGGACAGGCGGATAATACGCAGTATTTT.